One and the same sample provided the 15 T cell receptor beta chains below, sequenced in a study of blood T cells in healthy people across ages. A J-beta primer mix and a sample-barcoded 5' primer were used in a second PCR of about 7 to 12 cycles. Each CDR3 protein is one row after TCRdb ran MiXCR on the 5' RACE reads. The data contain over 750,000 distinct CDR3 sequences, more than 20% of them seen just once; the ten biggest clones take up 9.4%. This sample also appeared in a second study, on T cells of mothers and their children.

Specimen: blood. The receptors originated from a boy between 10 and 17 years old in good health.

The chain joins TRBV7-9 to TRBJ2-5, with a tentative D call TRBD1 (5 bases). CDR1 is SEHNR, CDR2 FQNEAQ, per germline (reference sequence). This CDR3 has 13 residues. The V end lost 5 bases, the J end lost 5 bases, and 12 bases lay between the germline ends. DNA of the CDR3: TGTGCCAGCAGCCCGCAGGGCCTGGAGACCCAGTACTTC. Protein: CASSPQGLETQYF.

This clonotype has just a few counts. V gene TRBV4-2 combines with J gene TRBJ2-3; TRBD2 is a possible D gene (7 bases). V lost 1 base to trimming and J lost 0 bases, with 20 bases between them. CDR1 and CDR2 (germline): LGHNA, YNFKEQ. The CDR3 covers 19 residues. This chain's CDR3 is CASSQGEGGRVLSTDTQYF. CDR3 coding DNA: TGTGCCAGCAGCCAAGGCGAGGGGGGGAGGGTCCTGAGCACAGATACGCAGTATTTT.

This clonotype came up a few times. The rearrangement links TRBV28 to TRBJ1-1; 7 positions agree with TRBD1. J was trimmed by 4 bases and V by 5 bases; bases with no gene match: 10. CDR1 and CDR2 (germline): MDHEN, SYDVKM. This CDR3 comprises 15 residues. CDR3 region: CASSLRQGDGTEAFF. The CDR3 DNA follows: TGTGCCAGCAGTCTCCGACAGGGAGATGGCACTGAAGCTTTCTTT.

There are a few counts of this clonotype. An end of the junction does not agree with germline; a read error may underlie this. CDR3 residues: CASSVPTSGGTYGQYF. Written as DNA, the CDR3 is TGCGCCAGCAGTGTTCCGACTAGCGGGGGAACCTACGGGCAGTACTTC. J is TRBJ2-7 and V is TRBV10-2, with 12 bases aligning to TRBD2. The CDR3 consists of 16 residues. Germline V CDR1 and CDR2: WSHSY, SAAADI.

The V gene is TRBV7-9, the J gene TRBJ2-7; 8 bases map to TRBD1. The CDR3 consists of 15 residues. Germline values: CDR1 SEHNR, CDR2 FQNEAQ (reference sequence). Germline trimming cut 5 bases from V and 3 bases from J; bases unmatched to any gene: 9. The CDR3, as DNA: TGTGCCAGCAGCCCCGACAGGGGCCGGAACTACGAGCAGTACTTC. Encoded protein: CASSPDRGRNYEQYF.

This clonotype has just a few counts. The rearrangement uses TRBV6-5 and TRBJ1-2; the D gene is possibly TRBD1 (6 bases). This CDR3 is built from 16 residues. Germline V CDR1 and CDR2: MNHEY, SVGAGI. V was trimmed by 0 bases and J by 2 bases, leaving 13 bases between them. The CDR3 protein is CASSYSTGLSNYGYTF. CDR3 bases: TGTGCCAGCAGTTACTCTACAGGGTTATCAAACTATGGCTACACCTTC.

The chain uses TRBV3-1 and TRBJ2-2, with 7 positions matching TRBD2. Germline trimming cut 1 base from V and 6 bases from J; bases unmatched to any gene: 8. This CDR3 spans 16 amino acids. Germline-derived CDR1 and CDR2 are LGHDT and YNNKEL (reference sequence). The CDR3 coding sequence is TGTGCCAGCAGCCAAGTATTTCGCGGGGGACCCGGGGAGCTGTTTTTT. Translated: CASSQVFRGGPGELFF. The complete variable domain, with remaining parts taken from reference TRBV3-1 and TRBJ2-2, reads DTAVSQTPKYLVTQMGNDKSIKCEQNLGHDTMYWYKQDSKKFLKIMFSYNNKELIINETVPNRFSPKSPDKAHLNLHINSLELGDSAVYFCASSQVFRGGPGELFFGEGSRLTVL.

The chain combines TRBV12-3 or TRBV12-4 with TRBJ2-5, with 12 bases lining up with TRBD2. The J call may be faulty, since TRBJ2-7 better matches the DNA end. The CDR3 is 17 amino acids. The CDR3 here is CASSFGLAGGASYEQYF. CDR3 nucleotide sequence: TGTGCCAGCAGTTTTGGGCTAGCGGGAGGGGCCTCCTACGAGCAGTACTTC.

This chain uses TRBV4-1 with TRBJ1-6; the D gene is possibly TRBD1 (5 bases). The CDR3 is made up of 16 amino acids. Germline CDR1 is MGHRA and CDR2 is YSYEKL. The V and J ends lost 0 bases and 11 bases respectively, with 17 bases between them. The chain's CDR3 is CASSQDPTGTMTPLHF. The CDR3 DNA is TGCGCCAGCAGCCAAGATCCGACTGGGACTATGACACCCCTCCACTTT.

This clonotype was picked up a small number of times. The CDR3 region is CSARDFGSGKYEQYF. Here the CDR3 DNA reads TGCAGTGCTAGAGATTTCGGGTCAGGGAAATACGAGCAGTACTTC. This chain uses TRBV20-1 with TRBJ2-7, with D perhaps matching TRBD1 (5 bases). Germline V gene sequence: CDR1 DFQATT, CDR2 SNEGSKA (reference sequence). Deletions cut 0 bases from V and 4 bases from J, with 16 bases between. The CDR3 is made up of 15 amino acids.

The chain recombines TRBV6-1 with TRBJ1-2; 9 bases fit TRBD1. This CDR3 is 17 amino acids long. Unmatched junction bases numbered 12, after V lost 4 bases and J lost 3 bases. CDR1 is MNHNS, CDR2 SASEGT, per germline. The CDR3 coding sequence is TGTGCCAGCAGTGGTACCGGGACAGGGTTCTCCGACTATGGCTACACCTTC. Its translation: CASSGTGTGFSDYGYTF.

A few counts support this clonotype. Mismatch with germline at one junction end may stem from a read error. The gene calls are TRBV9 and TRBJ2-5; 7 bases agree with TRBD2. This CDR3 has 13 residues. Germline lookup yields CDR1 SGDLS and CDR2 YYNGEE. The CDR3 bases are TGTGCCAGCAGCGTAGCTGTCGCGGCGGGGGTTTTCTTC. Its translation: CASSVAVAAGVFF.

The chain couples TRBV10-3 to TRBJ1-1; D is unclear. Germline lookup yields CDR1 ENHRY and CDR2 SYGVKD. The CDR3 contains 12 residues. Trimming pared 5 bases from V and 3 bases from J, leaving 7 bases between. The CDR3 DNA reads as TGTGCCATCAGTCTCGGGGACACTGAAGCTTTCTTT. This encodes CAISLGDTEAFF.

The genes are TRBV5-1 and TRBJ2-7; the match to TRBD2 covers 9 bases. The V and J ends lost 4 bases and 5 bases, in that order; junction bases with no gene match: 10. CDR3 length equals 15 residues. CDR1 and CDR2 (germline): SGHRS, YFSETQ. The CDR3 loop reads CASSQIGTSPHEQYF. The CDR3, as DNA: TGCGCCAGCAGCCAGATCGGGACTAGCCCCCACGAGCAGTACTTC.

The CDR3 DNA sequence: TGTGCCAGCAGCAACCAGGGGGCGGAAGAGACCCAGTACTTC. Translated, it gives CASSNQGAEETQYF. V gene TRBV3-1 combines with J gene TRBJ2-5; 8 bases map to TRBD1. Per germline, CDR1 LGHDT and CDR2 YNNKEL (reference sequence). The trim removed 5 bases at V and 3 bases at J, leaving 5 bases unmatched. This CDR3 region has 14 residues.